This is a list of T cell receptor beta chains from one sample in a study of identical twins. Each CDR3 protein gets one entry after TCRdb re-called the 5' RACE reads with MiXCR. The repertoire holds about 890,000 distinct CDR3 sequences, 9% to 15% seen once, with 1.5% to 2% in the top ten. These same data were also listed under a study on yellow fever vaccine responses in identical twins.

What was sequenced was PBMCs. These receptor sequences come from a woman between 18 and 30 years old in good health. CDR3s include the opening cysteine and the closing phenylalanine or tryptophan. The D gene is left open where the match is weak.

D gene,V gene,J gene,CDR3 protein
.,TRBV7-3,TRBJ2-1,CASSLTSFLSERINEQFF
TRBD1,TRBV5-1,TRBJ1-6,CASSPGQGYNSPLHF
.,TRBV5-6,TRBJ2-1,CASSPVVSKAEQFF
.,TRBV15,TRBJ2-7,CATSRDTTAANYEQYF
.,TRBV7-9,TRBJ1-4,CASSFSREGEKLFF
.,TRBV28,TRBJ1-2,CASSSGGGHYGYTF
.,TRBV2,TRBJ1-5,CASSPGGWPQHF
.,TRBV12-3/TRBV12-4,TRBJ1-1,CASSHSRNTEAFF
.,TRBV20-1,TRBJ2-3,CSARGVPRIAGAATDTQYF
.,TRBV27,TRBJ2-3,CASSLGALDTQYF
.,TRBV20-1,TRBJ2-2,CSARTAGELFF
.,TRBV10-3,TRBJ2-3,CAISESILTDTQYF
TRBD1,TRBV12-3/TRBV12-4,TRBJ2-3,CASSQGAQFPESTDTQYF
.,TRBV10-3,TRBJ2-5,CATGEIQETQYF
TRBD2,TRBV4-1,TRBJ2-3,CASSQGLAGSTDTQYF
.,TRBV5-1,TRBJ2-7,CASRGAGLDPHEQYF
TRBD2,TRBV29-1,TRBJ2-3,CSANRRTSGRDTDTQYF
TRBD2,TRBV4-2,TRBJ2-7,CASSQELAESYEQYF
.,TRBV11-2,TRBJ2-1,CASSLSTGWNEQFF
.,TRBV28,TRBJ1-6,CASSFPPITWSPLHF
.,TRBV6-5,TRBJ1-5,CASSYSGTTGVYSNQPQHF
.,TRBV5-1,TRBJ2-1,CASSPLVGNEQFF
.,TRBV25-1,TRBJ2-5,CASSDSTRLTGTFQYF
.,TRBV10-1,TRBJ1-4,CASSDPRRDEKLFF
.,TRBV5-8,TRBJ2-1,CASSNTPAWNEQFF
.,TRBV9,TRBJ1-2,CASSAPGIYGYTF
.,TRBV9,TRBJ1-5,CASSQGGDQPQHF
TRBD1,TRBV28,TRBJ2-3,CASQMGRGLFTDTQYF
TRBD1,TRBV7-8,TRBJ2-3,CASSLARTGGSDTQYF
.,TRBV7-9,TRBJ1-2,CASSSPLPRGNYGYTF
TRBD1,TRBV5-5,TRBJ2-2,CASSHTLTGGITGELFF